These 18 T cell receptor beta chains originate from one sample sequenced in a study of cytomegalovirus exposure and HLA in healthy donors. With 60 Vbeta and 13 Jbeta primers, the PCR was carried out. Libraries were prepared by immunoSEQ multiplex PCR; TCRdb keeps only in-frame clonotypes and omits some of them. Of about 99,000 clones listed, approximately 76% are singletons. Sequencing used PBMCs. The receptors come from a woman under 30 in good health and CMV-seropositive.

This clone was counted a few times. The chain carries TRBV30 and TRBJ2-7, with D uncertain. Per the germline V gene, CDR1 is GTSNPN and CDR2 is SVGIG (reference sequence). CDR3 length equals 12 residues. Trimming removed 0 bases at V and 3 bases at J, with 6 bases between. The CDR3 here is CAWSVPNYEQYF. Written as DNA, the CDR3 is TGTGCCTGGAGTGTCCCTAACTACGAGCAGTACTTC.

This chain uses TRBV5-4 with TRBJ1-5; a possible D gene is TRBD1 (5 bases). The ends were cut back, 5 bases at V and 5 bases at J, with 14 bases in the middle. The germline V gene encodes CDR1 SGHNT and CDR2 YYREEE (reference sequence). The CDR3 runs 14 residues. The CDR3 bases are TGTGCCAGCAGAGTGTGGGGGGGATATCAGCCCCAGCATTTT. It yields the protein CASRVWGGYQPQHF.

This chain uses TRBV7-2 with TRBJ2-7; D may be TRBD1 (5 bases). Between the trimmed V and J ends, which lost 4 bases and 7 bases, there was a span of 20 bases. Germline CDR1 reads SGHTA; CDR2 reads FQGNSA. This CDR3 spans 15 amino acids. CDR3 sequence: CASSSSRDRVLEQYF. In DNA, the CDR3 is TGTGCCAGCAGCTCCTCCAGGGATCGGGTCCTAGAGCAGTACTTC.

The V call is TRBV15, the J call TRBJ1-4, with 9 bases aligning to TRBD1. Per germline, CDR1 LNHNV and CDR2 YYDKDF (reference sequence). Germline trimming cut 5 bases from V and 8 bases from J; bases unmatched to any gene: 6. The CDR3 consists of 14 residues. CDR3 DNA: TGTGCCACCAGCCCCGGGACAGGGCGGGAAAAACTGTTTTTT. Protein: CATSPGTGREKLFF.

The J gene is TRBJ2-2, the V gene TRBV5-8; D is unclear. The germline V gene has CDR1 SGHTS and CDR2 YDEGEE. V was cut by 4 bases and J by 3 bases, with 16 bases left in between. This CDR3 is 16 amino acids long. CDR3 sequence (DNA): TGTGCCAGCAGCAATGGTCGGCCAGCGCACACCGGGGAGCTGTTTTTT. The encoded protein is CASSNGRPAHTGELFF.

The chain links TRBV2 to TRBJ1-4; D ambiguous. V was shortened by 5 bases and J by 7 bases, with 8 bases between the two germline ends. The CDR3 totals 12 residues. Per the germline V gene, CDR1 is SNHLY and CDR2 is FYNNEI. The CDR3 protein is CASSYVAEKLFF. CDR3 in DNA: TGTGCCAGCAGTTACGTAGCTGAAAAACTGTTTTTT.

J is TRBJ2-7 and V is TRBV10-3; the match to TRBD1 covers 7 bases. This CDR3 is 14 amino acids long. V shed 2 bases, J shed 3 bases, and the junction held 4 bases outside the gene matches. Germline loops: CDR1 ENHRY, CDR2 SYGVKD. The CDR3 is CAISEEGQYYEQYF. The DNA of the CDR3 is TGTGCCATCAGTGAGGAGGGACAGTACTACGAGCAGTACTTC.

The J gene is TRBJ2-7, the V gene TRBV14; possible D gene TRBD2, 5 bases. Germline CDR1 reads SGHDN; CDR2 reads FVKESK. V was trimmed by 5 bases and J by 0 bases, leaving 5 bases between them. CDR3 length equals 12 residues. CDR3 DNA sequence: TGTGCCAGCAGCACTAGCTCCTACGAGCAGTACTTC. Translation gives CASSTSSYEQYF.

The chain employs TRBV28 and TRBJ1-1, with D uncertain. The CDR3 has 16 amino acids. V was cut by 1 base and J by 0 bases, with 12 bases left in between. CDR1 is MDHEN, CDR2 SYDVKM, per germline. In DNA, the CDR3 is TGTGCCAGCAGTTTATTCGGCGGCGAGATGAACACTGAAGCTTTCTTT. Translated: CASSLFGGEMNTEAFF.

The chain links TRBV25-1 to TRBJ1-1; no definite D call. CDR3 size: 12 residues. Trimming took off 4 bases at V and 6 bases at J, with 9 bases between the two ends. CDR1 and CDR2 from the germline V gene are MGHDK and SYGVNS. The DNA for the CDR3 is TGTGCCAGCAGTGTGGAGTGGGCTGAAGCTTTCTTT. This encodes CASSVEWAEAFF.

The J gene is TRBJ2-5, the V gene TRBV10-3; possible D gene TRBD2, 6 bases. This CDR3 has 15 amino acids. Trimming took 3 bases from V and 11 from J, leaving 22 bases between them. CDR1 and CDR2 from the germline V gene are ENHRY and SYGVKD. The CDR3 coding sequence is TGTGCCATCAGTGAAGTCAGACGGGGGATTTGGGAGCAGTACTTC. This encodes CAISEVRRGIWEQYF.

The chain recombines TRBV6-6 with TRBJ1-3; 7 bases line up with TRBD1. Germline CDR1 and CDR2: MNHNY and SVGAGI (reference sequence). The trim removed 6 bases at V and 2 bases at J, leaving 7 bases unmatched. The CDR3 is 15 amino acids. Written as DNA, the CDR3 is TGTGCCAGCAGCCCGGGACAGATGACTGGAAACACCATATATTTT. Protein sequence: CASSPGQMTGNTIYF.

In its sample, this clone was seen a few times. The chain couples TRBV30 to TRBJ1-5; no firm D call. V was cut by 4 bases and J by 1 base, with 8 bases left in between. Germline V CDR1 and CDR2: GTSNPN, SVGIG (reference sequence). This CDR3 is 13 amino acids long. The CDR3: CAWNPGSNQPQHF. The DNA of the CDR3 is TGTGCCTGGAACCCAGGAAGCAATCAGCCCCAGCATTTT.

This chain links TRBV5-6 with TRBJ2-7, with a possible D match to TRBD2 (5 bases). Germline values: CDR1 SGHDT, CDR2 YYEEEE. V was trimmed by 2 bases and J by 6 bases, leaving 12 bases between them. The CDR3 length is 13 residues. CDR3 sequence (DNA): TGTGCCAGCAGCTTCACGGGGTCTGGCGAGCAGTACTTC. This codes for CASSFTGSGEQYF.

V usage is TRBV19 and J usage is TRBJ1-5; D is unresolved. The CDR3 consists of 14 residues. In germline, CDR1 is LNHDA, CDR2 SQIVND (reference sequence). Trimming shortened V by 7 bases and J by 2 bases, and 12 bases separated the two germline ends. Written as DNA, the CDR3 is TGTGCCAGTAATCCAGGCCAGGGCAATCAGCCCCAGCATTTT. Translated: CASNPGQGNQPQHF.

The J gene is TRBJ2-7, the V gene TRBV7-8; TRBD2 aligns across 11 bases. The CDR3 is made up of 18 amino acids. The V segment lost 1 base and the J segment 0 bases; nucleotides outside the gene matches: 8. The germline CDR1 and CDR2 sequences are SGHVS and FQNEAQ. DNA for the CDR3: TGTGCCAGCAGCTTAGGAGTAGCGGGAGGGCCCAGCTCCTACGAGCAGTACTTC. Translating it yields CASSLGVAGGPSSYEQYF.

The chain links TRBV5-6 to TRBJ2-3, with 7 nucleotides matching TRBD2. This CDR3 is built from 17 residues. The ends lost 0 bases at V and 4 bases at J; junction bases unmatched: 11. Germline V gene sequence: CDR1 SGHDT, CDR2 YYEEEE. This CDR3 is CASSLAGIAGSPDTQYF. CDR3 coding DNA: TGTGCCAGCAGCTTGGCGGGAATAGCGGGCTCTCCAGATACGCAGTATTTT.

The chain has TRBV2 and TRBJ2-7; 12 nucleotides match TRBD2. Germline CDR1 and CDR2: SNHLY and FYNNEI. Losses at the gene ends were 8 bases for V and 3 bases for J; bases not matched to a gene: 5. The CDR3 consists of 14 residues. CDR3 amino acids: CASAWTSGIYEQYF. In nucleotides, the CDR3 is TGTGCCAGCGCTTGGACTAGCGGGATCTACGAGCAGTACTTC.